Given below is one TCR beta chain in context. Antigen unknown. Unrecorded immune exposures were likely, despite nominal health at sampling. With 4 bases clipped from V and 0 bases from J, the junction kept 6 bases outside the gene matches. The germline gives CDR1 SGDLS, CDR2 YYNGEE. This CDR3 has 17 amino acids. These data belong to a study of cytomegalovirus exposure and HLA in healthy donors. Study-level findings and limits: In vitro testing confirmed a few CMV-associated chains as specific for CMV antigens. Looking again later, the authors saw that most CMV-associated TCR beta chains seemed HLA-restricted. Using the classifier, cytomegalovirus status was reportedly diagnosed with high specificity and sensitivity.

Vbeta (60) and Jbeta (13) primers were used in the PCR. Sequencing used immunoSEQ multiplex PCR; TCRdb keeps in-frame clones, though not all of them. The table has roughly 92,000 clones, around 80% seen once; the top ten hold 20% to 25%. This chain connects TRBV9 to TRBJ2-3, with 12 bases aligning to TRBD2. The sequencing sample was made of PBMCs. The source of this sequence is a woman between 45 and 60 years old in good health and CMV-seropositive. The CDR3 here is CASSPRTSGTSTDTQYF. The DNA for the CDR3 is TGTGCCAGCAGCCCCAGGACTAGCGGGACTAGCACAGATACGCAGTATTTT.